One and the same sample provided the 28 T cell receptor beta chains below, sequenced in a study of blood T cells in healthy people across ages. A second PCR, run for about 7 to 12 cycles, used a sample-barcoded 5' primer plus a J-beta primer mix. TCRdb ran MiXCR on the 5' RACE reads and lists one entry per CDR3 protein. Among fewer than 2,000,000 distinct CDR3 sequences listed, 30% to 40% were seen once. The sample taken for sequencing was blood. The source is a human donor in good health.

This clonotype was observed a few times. The CDR3 nucleotides are TGTGCCACCAGCAGAGATCAAGCTTACAATGAGCAGTTCTTC. This codes for CATSRDQAYNEQFF. V usage is TRBV15 and J usage is TRBJ2-1, with no clear D. V shed 0 bases and J shed 4 bases, with 7 bases lying between them. This CDR3 comprises 14 residues. Per germline, CDR1 LNHNV and CDR2 YYDKDF (reference sequence).

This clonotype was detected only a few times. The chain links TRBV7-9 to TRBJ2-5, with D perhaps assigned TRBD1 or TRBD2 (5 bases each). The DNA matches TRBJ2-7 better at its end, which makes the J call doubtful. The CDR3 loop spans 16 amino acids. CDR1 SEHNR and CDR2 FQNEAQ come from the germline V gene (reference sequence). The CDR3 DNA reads TGTGCCAGCAGGAGCTGGGGGAATGGGGAACCGATCGAGCAGTACTTC. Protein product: CASRSWGNGEPIEQYF.

The chain's CDR3 is CASSSLRDSATDTQYF. In DNA form, the CDR3 reads TGCGCCAGCAGCTCCCTCCGGGACAGTGCCACAGATACGCAGTATTTT. The rearrangement uses TRBV5-1 and TRBJ2-3, with 7 bases that match TRBD1. CDR3 length equals 16 residues. Germline V CDR1 and CDR2: SGHRS, YFSETQ. With V trimmed by 3 bases and J by 2 bases, 9 bases remained unmatched.

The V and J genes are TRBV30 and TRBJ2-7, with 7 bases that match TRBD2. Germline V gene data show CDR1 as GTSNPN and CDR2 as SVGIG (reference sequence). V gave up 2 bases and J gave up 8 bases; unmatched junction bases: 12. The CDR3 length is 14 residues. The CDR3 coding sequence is TGTGCCTGGAGTTTTAAGGGACTATCGGGCCAGCAGTACTTC. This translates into CAWSFKGLSGQQYF.

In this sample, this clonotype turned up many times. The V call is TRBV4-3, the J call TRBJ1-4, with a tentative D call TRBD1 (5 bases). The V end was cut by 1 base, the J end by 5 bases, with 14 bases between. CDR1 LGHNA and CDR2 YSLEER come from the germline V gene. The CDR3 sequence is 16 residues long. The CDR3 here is CASSQGWGGGNEKLFF. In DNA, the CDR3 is TGCGCCAGCAGCCAAGGGTGGGGCGGCGGGAATGAAAAACTGTTTTTT.

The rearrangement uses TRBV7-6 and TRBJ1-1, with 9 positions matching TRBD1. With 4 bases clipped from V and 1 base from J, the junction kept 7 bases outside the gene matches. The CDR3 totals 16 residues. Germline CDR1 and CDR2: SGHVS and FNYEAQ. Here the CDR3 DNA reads TGTGCCAGCAGCTCTACAGGGGGCACAGAGAACACTGAAGCTTTCTTT. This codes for CASSSTGGTENTEAFF.

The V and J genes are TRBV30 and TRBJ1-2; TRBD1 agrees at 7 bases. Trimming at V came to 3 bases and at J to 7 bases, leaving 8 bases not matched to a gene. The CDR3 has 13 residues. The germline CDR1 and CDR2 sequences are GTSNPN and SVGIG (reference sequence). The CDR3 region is CAWSKGGESGYTF. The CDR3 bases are TGTGCCTGGAGCAAAGGGGGCGAGTCTGGCTACACCTTC.

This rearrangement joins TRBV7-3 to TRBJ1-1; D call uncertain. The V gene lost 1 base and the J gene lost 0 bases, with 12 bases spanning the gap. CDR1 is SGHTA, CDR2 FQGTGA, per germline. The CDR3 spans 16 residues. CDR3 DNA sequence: TGTGCCAGCAGCTTAATTCGGACCAGGATGAACACTGAAGCTTTCTTT. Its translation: CASSLIRTRMNTEAFF.

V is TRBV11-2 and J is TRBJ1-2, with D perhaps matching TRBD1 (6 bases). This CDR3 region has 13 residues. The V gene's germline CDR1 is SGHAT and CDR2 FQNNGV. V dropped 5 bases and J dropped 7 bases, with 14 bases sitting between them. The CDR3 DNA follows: TGTGCCAGCAGCCGGAGGACAGTTGCTGGCTACACCTTC. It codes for CASSRRTVAGYTF. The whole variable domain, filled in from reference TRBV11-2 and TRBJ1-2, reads EAGVAQSPRYKIIEKRQSVAFWCNPISGHATLYWYQQILGQGPKLLIQFQNNGVVDDSQLPKDRFSAERLKGVDSTLKIQPAKLEDSAVYLCASSRRTVAGYTFGSGTRLTVV.

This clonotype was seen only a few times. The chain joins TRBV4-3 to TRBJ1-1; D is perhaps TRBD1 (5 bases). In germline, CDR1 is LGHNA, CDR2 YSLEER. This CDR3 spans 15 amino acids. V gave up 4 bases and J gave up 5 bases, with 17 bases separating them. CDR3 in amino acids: CASSRALEGRTEAFF. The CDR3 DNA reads TGCGCCAGCAGCCGAGCTCTAGAGGGGAGGACTGAAGCTTTCTTT.

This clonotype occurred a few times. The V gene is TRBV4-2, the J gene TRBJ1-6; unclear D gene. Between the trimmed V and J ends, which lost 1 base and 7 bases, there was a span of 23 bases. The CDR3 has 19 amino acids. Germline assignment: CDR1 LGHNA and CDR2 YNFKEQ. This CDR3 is CASSQGFATSDLNNSPLHF. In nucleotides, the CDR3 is TGTGCCAGCAGCCAAGGGTTCGCAACCTCCGACCTGAACAATTCACCCCTCCACTTT.

The CDR3 sequence: CSARDLEGRNYGYTF. The CDR3 DNA reads TGCAGTGCTAGAGATCTTGAGGGAAGAAACTATGGCTACACCTTC. The chain links TRBV20-1 to TRBJ1-2, with D hard to call. The CDR3 has 15 residues. The V end was cut by 0 bases, the J end by 2 bases, with 13 bases between. Per the germline V gene, CDR1 is DFQATT and CDR2 is SNEGSKA (reference sequence).

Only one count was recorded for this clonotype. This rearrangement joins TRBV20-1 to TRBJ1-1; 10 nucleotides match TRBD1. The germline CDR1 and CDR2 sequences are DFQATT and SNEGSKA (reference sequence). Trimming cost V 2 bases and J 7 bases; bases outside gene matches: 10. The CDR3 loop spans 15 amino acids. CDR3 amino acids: CSARKPTGGAGEAFF. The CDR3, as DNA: TGCAGTGCTAGAAAACCGACAGGGGGCGCGGGTGAAGCTTTCTTT.

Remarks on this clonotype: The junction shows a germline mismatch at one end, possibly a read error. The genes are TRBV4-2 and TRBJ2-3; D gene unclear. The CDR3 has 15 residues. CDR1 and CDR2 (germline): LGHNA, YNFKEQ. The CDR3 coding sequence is TGTGCCGGCAGCGCCCTGTACCTAACCACAGATACGCAGTATTTT. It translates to CAGSALYLTTDTQYF.

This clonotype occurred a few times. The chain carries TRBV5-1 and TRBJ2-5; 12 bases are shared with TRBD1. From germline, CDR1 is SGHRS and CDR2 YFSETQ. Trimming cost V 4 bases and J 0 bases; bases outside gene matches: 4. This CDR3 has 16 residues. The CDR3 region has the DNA TGCGCCAGCAGCAAGGGGACAGGGGGCTACCAAGAGACCCAGTACTTC. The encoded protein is CASSKGTGGYQETQYF.

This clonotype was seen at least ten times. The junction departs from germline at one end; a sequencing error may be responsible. The CDR3: CASSFGQGVYNEQFF. The CDR3 DNA sequence: TGTGCCAGCAGTTTTGGACAGGGGGTATACAATGAGCAGTTCTTC. The chain links TRBV5-1 to TRBJ2-1, with TRBD1 matching 10 bases. Germline lookup yields CDR1 SGHRS and CDR2 YFSETQ. CDR3 size: 15 residues.

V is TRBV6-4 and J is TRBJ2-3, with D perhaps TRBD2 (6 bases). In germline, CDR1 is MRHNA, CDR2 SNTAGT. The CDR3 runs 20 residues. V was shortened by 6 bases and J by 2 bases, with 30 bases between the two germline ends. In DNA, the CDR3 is TGTGCCAGCAGCGACCCGGGACTTTACGACGATCTCAAAAACACAGATACGCAGTATTTT. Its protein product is CASSDPGLYDDLKNTDTQYF.

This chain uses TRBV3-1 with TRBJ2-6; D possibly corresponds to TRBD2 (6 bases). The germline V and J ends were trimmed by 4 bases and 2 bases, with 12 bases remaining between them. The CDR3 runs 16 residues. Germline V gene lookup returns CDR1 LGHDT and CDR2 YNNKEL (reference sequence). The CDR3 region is CASSPMGLAGANVLTF. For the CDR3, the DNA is TGTGCCAGCAGCCCCATGGGACTTGCTGGGGCCAACGTCCTGACTTTC.

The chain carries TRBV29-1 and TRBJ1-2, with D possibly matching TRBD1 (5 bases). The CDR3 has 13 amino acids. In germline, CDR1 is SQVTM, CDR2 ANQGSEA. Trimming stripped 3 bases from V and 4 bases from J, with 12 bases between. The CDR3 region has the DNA TGCAGCGTTGACCTCTCGGGGGTCTATGGCTACACCTTC. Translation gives CSVDLSGVYGYTF.

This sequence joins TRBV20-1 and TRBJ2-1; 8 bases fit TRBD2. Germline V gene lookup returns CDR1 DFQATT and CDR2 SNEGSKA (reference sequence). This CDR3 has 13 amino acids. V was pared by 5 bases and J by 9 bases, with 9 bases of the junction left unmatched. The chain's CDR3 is CSASGTRVGEQFF. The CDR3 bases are TGCAGTGCTTCCGGGACTAGAGTAGGTGAGCAGTTCTTC.

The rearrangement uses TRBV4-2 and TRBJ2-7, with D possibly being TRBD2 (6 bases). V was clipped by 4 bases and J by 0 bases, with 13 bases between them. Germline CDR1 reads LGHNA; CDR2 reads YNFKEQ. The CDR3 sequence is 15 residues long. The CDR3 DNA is TGTGCCAGCAGCCCGGGACTCCTTAGCTCCTACGAGCAGTACTTC. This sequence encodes CASSPGLLSSYEQYF.

The CDR3 is CATSGTNQETQYF. CDR3 DNA: TGTGCCACCAGTGGCACAAACCAAGAGACCCAGTACTTC. The V and J genes are TRBV24-1 and TRBJ2-5; no definite D call. The CDR3 runs 13 residues. V was trimmed by 5 bases and J by 0 bases, leaving 6 bases between them. The germline CDR1 and CDR2 sequences are KGHDR and SFDVKD.

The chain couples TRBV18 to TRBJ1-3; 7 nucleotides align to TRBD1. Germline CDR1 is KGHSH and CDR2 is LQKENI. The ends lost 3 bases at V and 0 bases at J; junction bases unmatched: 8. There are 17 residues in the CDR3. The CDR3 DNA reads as TGTGCCAGCTCACCCCTGGGACAGCAGAGCTCTGGAAACACCATATATTTT. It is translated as CASSPLGQQSSGNTIYF.

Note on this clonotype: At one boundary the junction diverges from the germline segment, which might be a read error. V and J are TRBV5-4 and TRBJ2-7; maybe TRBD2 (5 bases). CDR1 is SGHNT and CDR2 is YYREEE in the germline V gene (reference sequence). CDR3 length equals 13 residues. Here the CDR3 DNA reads TGTGTCAGCAGCTTCGACCACGGGGACGAGCAGTACTTC. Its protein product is CVSSFDHGDEQYF. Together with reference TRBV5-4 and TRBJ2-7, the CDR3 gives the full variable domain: ETGVTQSPTHLIKTRGQQVTLRCSSQSGHNTVSWYQQALGQGPQFIFQYYREEENGRGNFPPRFSGLQFPNYSSELNVNALELDDSALYLCVSSFDHGDEQYFGPGTRLTVT.

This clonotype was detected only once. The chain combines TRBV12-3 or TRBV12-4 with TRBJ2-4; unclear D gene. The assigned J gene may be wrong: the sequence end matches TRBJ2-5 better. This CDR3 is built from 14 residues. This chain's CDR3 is CASSSTRTQETQYF. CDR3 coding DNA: TGTGCCAGCAGTTCGACGCGTACTCAAGAGACCCAGTACTTC.

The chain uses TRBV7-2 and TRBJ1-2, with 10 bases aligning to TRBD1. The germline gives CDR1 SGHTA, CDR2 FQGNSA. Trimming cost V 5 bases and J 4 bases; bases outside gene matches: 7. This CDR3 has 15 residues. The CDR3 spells CASSNRQGALYGYTF. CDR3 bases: TGTGCCAGCAGCAATCGACAGGGGGCCCTCTATGGCTACACCTTC.

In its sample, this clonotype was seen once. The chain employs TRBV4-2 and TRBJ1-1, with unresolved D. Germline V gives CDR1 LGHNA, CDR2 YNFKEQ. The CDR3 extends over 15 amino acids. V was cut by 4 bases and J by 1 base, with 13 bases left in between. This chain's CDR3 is CASSPRLGRNTEAFF. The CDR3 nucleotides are TGTGCCAGCAGCCCAAGACTTGGTCGGAACACTGAAGCTTTCTTT.

This CDR3 is CASSLLTGVSYGYTF. The CDR3 DNA reads TGTGCCAGCAGCTTGCTAACAGGGGTTAGCTATGGCTACACCTTC. This chain connects TRBV7-2 to TRBJ1-2; 7 bases line up with TRBD1. Germline V gene sequence: CDR1 SGHTA, CDR2 FQGNSA. The ends lost 3 bases at V and 4 bases at J; junction bases unmatched: 8. This CDR3 is 15 amino acids long.